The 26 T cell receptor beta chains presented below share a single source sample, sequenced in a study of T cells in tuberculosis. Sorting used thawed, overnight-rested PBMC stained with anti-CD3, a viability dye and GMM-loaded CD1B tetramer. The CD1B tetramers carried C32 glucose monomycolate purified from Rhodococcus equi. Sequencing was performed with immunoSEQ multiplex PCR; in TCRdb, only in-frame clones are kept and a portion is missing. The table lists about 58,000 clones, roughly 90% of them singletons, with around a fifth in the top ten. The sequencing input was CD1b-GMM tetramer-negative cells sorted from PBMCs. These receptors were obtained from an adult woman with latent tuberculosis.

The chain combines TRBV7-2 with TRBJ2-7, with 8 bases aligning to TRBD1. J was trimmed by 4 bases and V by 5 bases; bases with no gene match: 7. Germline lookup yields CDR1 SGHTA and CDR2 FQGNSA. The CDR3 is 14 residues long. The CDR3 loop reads CASSLDRVTYEQYF. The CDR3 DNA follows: TGTGCCAGCAGCCTGGACAGGGTAACATACGAGCAGTACTTC.

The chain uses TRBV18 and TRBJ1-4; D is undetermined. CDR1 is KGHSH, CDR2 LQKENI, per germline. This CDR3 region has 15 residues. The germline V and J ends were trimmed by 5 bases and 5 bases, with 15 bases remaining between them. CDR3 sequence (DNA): TGTGCCAGCTCAAATTCACCAAGCCCCAATGAAAAACTGTTTTTT. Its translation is CASSNSPSPNEKLFF.

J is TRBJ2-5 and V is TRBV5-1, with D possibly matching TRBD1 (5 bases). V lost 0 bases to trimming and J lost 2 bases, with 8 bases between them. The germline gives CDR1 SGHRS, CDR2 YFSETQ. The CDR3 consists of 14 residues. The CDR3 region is CASSLGQRQETQYF. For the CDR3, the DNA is TGCGCCAGCAGCTTGGGACAGCGACAAGAGACCCAGTACTTC.

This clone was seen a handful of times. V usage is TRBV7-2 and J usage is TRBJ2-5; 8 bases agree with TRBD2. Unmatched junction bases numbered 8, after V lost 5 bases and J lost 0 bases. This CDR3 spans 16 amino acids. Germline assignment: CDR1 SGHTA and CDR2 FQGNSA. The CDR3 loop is CASSIRSGTYQETQYF. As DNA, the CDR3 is TGTGCCAGCAGCATACGTAGCGGGACGTACCAAGAGACCCAGTACTTC.

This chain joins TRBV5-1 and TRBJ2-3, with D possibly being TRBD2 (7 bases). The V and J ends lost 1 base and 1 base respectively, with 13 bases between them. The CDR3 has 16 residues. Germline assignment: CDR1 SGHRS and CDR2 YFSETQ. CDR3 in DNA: TGCGCCAGCAGCTTGCGAGGGGAGGGGGGCACAGATACGCAGTATTTT. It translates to CASSLRGEGGTDTQYF.

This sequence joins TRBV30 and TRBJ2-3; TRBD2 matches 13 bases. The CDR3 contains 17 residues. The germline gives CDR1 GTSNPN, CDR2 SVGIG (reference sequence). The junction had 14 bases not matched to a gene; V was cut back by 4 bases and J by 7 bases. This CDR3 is CAWTVTRTSGSVNTQYF. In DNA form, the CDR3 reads TGTGCCTGGACCGTTACCCGGACTAGCGGGAGTGTAAATACGCAGTATTTT.

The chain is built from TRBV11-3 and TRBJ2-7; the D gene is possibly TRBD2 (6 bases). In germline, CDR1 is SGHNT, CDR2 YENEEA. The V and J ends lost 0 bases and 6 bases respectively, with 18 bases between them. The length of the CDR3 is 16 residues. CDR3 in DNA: TGTGCCAGCAGCTTAGATGCGGGCGGGACTCAGACCGAGCAGTACTTC. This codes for CASSLDAGGTQTEQYF. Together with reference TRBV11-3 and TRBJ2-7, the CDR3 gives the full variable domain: EAGVVQSPRYKIIEKKQPVAFWCNPISGHNTLYWYLQNLGQGPELLIRYENEEAVDDSQLPKDRFSAERLKGVDSTLKIQPAELGDSAVYLCASSLDAGGTQTEQYFGPGTRLTVT.

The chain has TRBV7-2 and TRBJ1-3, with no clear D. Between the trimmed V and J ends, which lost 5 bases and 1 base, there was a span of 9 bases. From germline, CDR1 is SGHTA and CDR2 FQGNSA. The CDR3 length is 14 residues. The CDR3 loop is CASSPGFSGNTIYF. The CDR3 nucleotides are TGTGCCAGCAGCCCAGGCTTTTCTGGAAACACCATATATTTT.

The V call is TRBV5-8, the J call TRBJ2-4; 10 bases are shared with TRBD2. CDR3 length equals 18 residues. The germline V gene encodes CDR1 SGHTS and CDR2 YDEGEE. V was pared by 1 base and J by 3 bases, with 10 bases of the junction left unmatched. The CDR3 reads CASSLRLAGALGKNIQYF. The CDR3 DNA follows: TGTGCCAGCAGCTTGCGTCTAGCGGGGGCTTTAGGCAAAAACATTCAGTACTTC.

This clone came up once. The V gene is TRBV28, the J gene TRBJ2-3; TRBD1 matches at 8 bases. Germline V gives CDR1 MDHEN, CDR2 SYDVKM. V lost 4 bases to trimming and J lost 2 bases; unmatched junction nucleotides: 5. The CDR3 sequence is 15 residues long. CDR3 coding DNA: TGTGCCAGCAGTTCCCCGGACAGGGACACAGATACGCAGTATTTT. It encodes CASSSPDRDTDTQYF.

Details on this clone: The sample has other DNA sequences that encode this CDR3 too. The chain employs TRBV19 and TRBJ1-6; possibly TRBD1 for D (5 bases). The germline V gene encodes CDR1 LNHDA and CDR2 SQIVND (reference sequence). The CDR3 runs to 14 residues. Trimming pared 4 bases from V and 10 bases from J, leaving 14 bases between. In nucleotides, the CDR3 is TGTGCCAGTAGTAGAGCCAGGGCACAATCACCCCTCCACTTT. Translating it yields CASSRARAQSPLHF. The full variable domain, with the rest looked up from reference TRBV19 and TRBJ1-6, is DGGITQSPKYLFRKEGQNVTLSCEQNLNHDAMYWYRQDPGQGLRLIYYSQIVNDFQKGDIAEGYSVSREKKESFPLTVTSAQKNPTAFYLCASSRARAQSPLHFGNGTRLTVT.

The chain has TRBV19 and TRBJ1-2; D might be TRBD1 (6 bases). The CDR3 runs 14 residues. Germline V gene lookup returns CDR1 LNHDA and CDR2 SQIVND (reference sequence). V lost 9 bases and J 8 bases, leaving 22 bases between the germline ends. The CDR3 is CASRNRELSQGYTF. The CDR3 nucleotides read TGTGCCAGCCGAAACAGGGAGTTAAGTCAGGGCTACACCTTC.

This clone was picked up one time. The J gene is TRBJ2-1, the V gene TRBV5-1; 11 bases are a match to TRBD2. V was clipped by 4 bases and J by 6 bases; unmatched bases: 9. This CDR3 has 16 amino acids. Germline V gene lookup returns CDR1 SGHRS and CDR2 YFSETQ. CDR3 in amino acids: CASSGLIAGGVNEQFF. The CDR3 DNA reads TGCGCCAGCAGCGGCCTTATAGCGGGGGGGGTCAATGAGCAGTTCTTC. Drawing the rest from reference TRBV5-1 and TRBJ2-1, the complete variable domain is KAGVTQTPRYLIKTRGQQVTLSCSPISGHRSVSWYQQTPGQGLQFLFEYFSETQRNKGNFPGRFSGRQFSNSRSEMNVSTLELGDSALYLCASSGLIAGGVNEQFFGPGTRLTVL.

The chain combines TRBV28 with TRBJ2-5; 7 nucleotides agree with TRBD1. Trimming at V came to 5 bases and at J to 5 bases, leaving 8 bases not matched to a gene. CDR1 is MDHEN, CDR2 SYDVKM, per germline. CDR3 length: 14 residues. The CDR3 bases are TGTGCCAGCAGTCCAGGGGACAGTAGGGAGACCCAGTACTTC. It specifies CASSPGDSRETQYF.

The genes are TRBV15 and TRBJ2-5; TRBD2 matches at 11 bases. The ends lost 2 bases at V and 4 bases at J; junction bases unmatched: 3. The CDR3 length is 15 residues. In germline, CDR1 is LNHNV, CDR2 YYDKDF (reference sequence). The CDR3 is CATSRTSGRGETQYF. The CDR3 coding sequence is TGTGCCACCAGCAGAACTAGCGGGAGAGGAGAGACCCAGTACTTC.

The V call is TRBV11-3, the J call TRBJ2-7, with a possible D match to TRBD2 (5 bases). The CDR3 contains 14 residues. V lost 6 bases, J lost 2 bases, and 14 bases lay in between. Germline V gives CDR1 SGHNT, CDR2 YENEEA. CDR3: CASSVSRGAYEQYF. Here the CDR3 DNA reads TGTGCCAGCAGTGTATCCCGGGGAGCCTACGAGCAGTACTTC.

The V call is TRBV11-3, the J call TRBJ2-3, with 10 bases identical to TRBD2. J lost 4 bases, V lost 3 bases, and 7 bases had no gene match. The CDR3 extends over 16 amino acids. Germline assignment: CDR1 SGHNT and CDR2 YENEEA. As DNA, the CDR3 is TGTGCCAGCAGCTTCGGCCTAGCGGGAGCTTCAGATACGCAGTATTTT. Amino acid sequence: CASSFGLAGASDTQYF.

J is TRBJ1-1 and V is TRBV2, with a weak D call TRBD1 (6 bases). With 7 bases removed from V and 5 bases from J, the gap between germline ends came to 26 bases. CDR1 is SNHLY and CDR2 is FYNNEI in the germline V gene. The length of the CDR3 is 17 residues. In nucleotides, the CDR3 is TGTGCCAGCACTCAGGCTCCGGTAGGCGACCAGGGGACTGAAGCTTTCTTT. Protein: CASTQAPVGDQGTEAFF.

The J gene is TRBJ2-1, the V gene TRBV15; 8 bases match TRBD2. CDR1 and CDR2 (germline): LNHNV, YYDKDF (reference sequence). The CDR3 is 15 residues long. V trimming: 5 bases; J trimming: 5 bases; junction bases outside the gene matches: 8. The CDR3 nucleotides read TGTGCCACCAGCCTAAACGGGGGGGGGCACAATGAGCAGTTCTTC. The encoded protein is CATSLNGGGHNEQFF.

In nucleotides, the CDR3 is TGTGCCAGCTCACCCCCCCGTTCCTACAATGAGCAGTTCTTC. The encoded protein is CASSPPRSYNEQFF. The chain is built from TRBV18 and TRBJ2-1; D not certain. The V end lost 3 bases, the J end lost 1 base, and 7 bases lay between the germline ends. From germline, CDR1 is KGHSH and CDR2 LQKENI. The CDR3 spans 14 residues.

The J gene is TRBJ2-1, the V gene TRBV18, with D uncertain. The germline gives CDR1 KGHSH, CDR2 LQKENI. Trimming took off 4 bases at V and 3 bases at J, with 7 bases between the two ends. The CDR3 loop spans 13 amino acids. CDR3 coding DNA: TGTGCCAGCTCACTAGTTAGCTACAATGAGCAGTTCTTC. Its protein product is CASSLVSYNEQFF. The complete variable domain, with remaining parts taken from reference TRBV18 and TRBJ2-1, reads NAGVMQNPRHLVRRRGQEARLRCSPMKGHSHVYWYRQLPEEGLKFMVYLQKENIIDESGMPKERFSAEFPKEGPSILRIQQVVRGDSAAYFCASSLVSYNEQFFGPGTRLTVL.

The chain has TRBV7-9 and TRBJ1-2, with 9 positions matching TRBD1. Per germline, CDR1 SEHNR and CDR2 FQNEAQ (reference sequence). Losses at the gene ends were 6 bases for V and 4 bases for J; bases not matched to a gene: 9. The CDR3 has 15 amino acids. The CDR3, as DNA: TGTGCCAGCAGACTTCGGACAGGGGAGGGCTATGGCTACACCTTC. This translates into CASRLRTGEGYGYTF.

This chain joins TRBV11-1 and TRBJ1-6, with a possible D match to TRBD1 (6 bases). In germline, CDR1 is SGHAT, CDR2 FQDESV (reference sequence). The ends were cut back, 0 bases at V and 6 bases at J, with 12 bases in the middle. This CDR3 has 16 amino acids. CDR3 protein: CASSLAAGVRNSPLHF. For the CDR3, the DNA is TGTGCCAGCAGCTTAGCGGCAGGGGTTCGTAATTCACCCCTCCACTTT.

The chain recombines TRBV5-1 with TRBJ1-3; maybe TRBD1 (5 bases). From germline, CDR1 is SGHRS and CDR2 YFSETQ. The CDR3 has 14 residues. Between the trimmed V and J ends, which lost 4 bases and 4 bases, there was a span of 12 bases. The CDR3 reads CASSPGRAGNTIYF. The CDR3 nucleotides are TGCGCCAGCAGCCCAGGGCGTGCGGGAAACACCATATATTTT.

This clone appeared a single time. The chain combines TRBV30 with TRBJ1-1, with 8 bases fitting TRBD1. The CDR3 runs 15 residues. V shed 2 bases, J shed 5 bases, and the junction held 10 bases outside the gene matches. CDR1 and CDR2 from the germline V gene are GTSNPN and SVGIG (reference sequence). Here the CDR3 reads CAWSYRDRRKTEAFF. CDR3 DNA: TGTGCCTGGAGTTACCGGGACAGGAGGAAGACTGAAGCTTTCTTT.

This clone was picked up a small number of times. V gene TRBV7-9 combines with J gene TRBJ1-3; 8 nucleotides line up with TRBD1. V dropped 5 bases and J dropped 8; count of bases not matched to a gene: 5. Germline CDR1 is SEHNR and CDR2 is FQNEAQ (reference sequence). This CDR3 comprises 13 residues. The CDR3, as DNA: TGTGCCAGCAGCCCCGGACAGGGATACACCATATATTTT. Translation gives CASSPGQGYTIYF.